This TCR beta chain was obtained from a study of T cell changes during pregnancy in multiple sclerosis. Generated by immunoSEQ multiplex PCR, the TCRdb table keeps only in-frame clones and is missing some. The sample comprises about 76,000 clones, roughly nine tenths of which are singletons, and 1.6% rests with the top ten. The CDR3 spans 15 residues. The germline gives CDR1 LGHNA, CDR2 YNFKEQ. After removal of 0 bases from V and 6 bases from J, the junction contained 5 bases not matched to a gene. This TCR derives from a female donor in good health, enrolled as a control in a pregnancy study. V is TRBV4-2 and J is TRBJ2-1; 7 bases are shared with TRBD2. Here the sequenced sample was peripheral blood, taken in the first trimester of pregnancy. The DNA for the CDR3 is TGTGCCAGCAGCCAAGAGGCGGGAGTAGGCAATGAGCAGTTCTTC. Its translation: CASSQEAGVGNEQFF.